This T cell receptor (beta chain) came from a study of blood T cell repertoires in COVID-19. Study as a whole: The United States, Italy and Spain supplied acute and convalescent COVID-19 samples.

The repertoire was sequenced with immunoSEQ multiplex PCR; TCRdb's copy has only in-frame clones and lacks some. The sample yields 200,000 to 250,000 clones, roughly 88% seen once. The germline V gene encodes CDR1 SNHLY and CDR2 FYNNEI. V was pared by 5 bases and J by 4 bases, with 10 bases of the junction left unmatched. The CDR3 contains 16 residues. The study drew participants aged roughly 18 to 95 years from 24 US areas. Participants' reported clinical history set cohort assignment. All exposed participants met a person with COVID-19 within 2 weeks before entering the study. J is TRBJ2-2 and V is TRBV2, with 7 bases lining up with TRBD2. Sequencing used PBMCs or T cells enriched from blood (not recorded which). The source of this sequence is a young woman who had been exposed to COVID-19. CDR3 sequence reads: CASSLTRRELTGELFF. CDR3 DNA sequence: TGTGCCAGCAGTTTGACGCGGCGGGAGCTCACCGGGGAGCTGTTTTTT.